This entry describes one T cell receptor (beta chain). V was trimmed by 4 bases and J by 0 bases, leaving 9 bases between them. The CDR3 sequence is 13 residues long. Germline CDR1 is SQVTM and CDR2 is ANQGSEA. This sample stems from a study of CD8+CD57+ T cells in acquired aplastic anemia. Turning to the study itself: An average of roughly 2.9 ug of DNA was obtained from sorted CD4+ and CD8+ cells.

Genomic DNA provided the template from which TCR beta VDJ and CDR3 profiles were obtained. In TCRdb, the reads were re-called with MiXCR into one record per CDR3 protein. The table shows around 200,000 distinct CDR3 sequences, with almost 50% occurring only once. By flow cytometry, patients selected for sequencing had shown an expansion of CD8+CD57+ cells. Among the patients, all had severe acquired aplastic anemia. The source of this sequence is a human donor with aplastic anemia. Sequences were obtained from sorted CD4+, CD8+, or CD8+CD57+ T cells (not recorded which) from PBMCs. The chain combines TRBV29-1 with TRBJ1-2; D unresolved. The CDR3 reads CSVGRESNYGYTF. The DNA of the CDR3 is TGCAGCGTTGGCCGTGAATCTAACTATGGCTACACCTTC.